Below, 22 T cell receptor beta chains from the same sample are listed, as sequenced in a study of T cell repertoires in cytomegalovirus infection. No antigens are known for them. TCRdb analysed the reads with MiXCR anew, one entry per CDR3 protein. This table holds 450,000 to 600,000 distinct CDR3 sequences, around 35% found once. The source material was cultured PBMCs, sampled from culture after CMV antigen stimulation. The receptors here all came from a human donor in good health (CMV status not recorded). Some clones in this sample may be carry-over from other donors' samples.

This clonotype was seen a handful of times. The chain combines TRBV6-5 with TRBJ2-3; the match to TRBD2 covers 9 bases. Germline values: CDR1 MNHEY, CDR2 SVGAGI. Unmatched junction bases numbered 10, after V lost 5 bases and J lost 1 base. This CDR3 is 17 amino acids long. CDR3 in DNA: TGTGCCAGCAGTACGCGGATTAGCGGGAGCGGCACAGATACGCAGTATTTT. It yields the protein CASSTRISGSGTDTQYF.

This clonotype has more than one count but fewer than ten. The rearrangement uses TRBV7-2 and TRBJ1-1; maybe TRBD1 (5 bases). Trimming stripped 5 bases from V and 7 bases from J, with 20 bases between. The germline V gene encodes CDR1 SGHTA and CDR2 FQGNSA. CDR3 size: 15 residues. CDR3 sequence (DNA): TGTGCCAGCAGCGTAGGGACCGCATTGGGGAGTGAAGCTTTCTTT. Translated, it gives CASSVGTALGSEAFF.

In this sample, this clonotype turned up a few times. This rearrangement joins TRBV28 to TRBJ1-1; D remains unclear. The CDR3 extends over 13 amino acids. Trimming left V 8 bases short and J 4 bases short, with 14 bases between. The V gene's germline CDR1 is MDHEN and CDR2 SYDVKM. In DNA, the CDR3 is TGTGCCAGCCTGGGCCCGTTTGGCACTGAAGCTTTCTTT. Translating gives CASLGPFGTEAFF. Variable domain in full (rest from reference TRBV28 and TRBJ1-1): DVKVTQSSRYLVKRTGEKVFLECVQDMDHENMFWYRQDPGLGLRLIYFSYDVKMKEKGDIPEGYSVSREKKERFSLILESASTNQTSMYLCASLGPFGTEAFFGQGTRLTVV.

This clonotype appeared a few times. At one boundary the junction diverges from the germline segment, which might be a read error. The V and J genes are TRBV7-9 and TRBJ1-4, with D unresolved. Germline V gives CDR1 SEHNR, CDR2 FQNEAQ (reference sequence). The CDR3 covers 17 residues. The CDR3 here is CASSLALANSGNEKLFF. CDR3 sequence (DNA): TGTGCCAGCAGCCTAGCGCTGGCTAACAGCGGAAATGAAAAACTGTTTTTT.

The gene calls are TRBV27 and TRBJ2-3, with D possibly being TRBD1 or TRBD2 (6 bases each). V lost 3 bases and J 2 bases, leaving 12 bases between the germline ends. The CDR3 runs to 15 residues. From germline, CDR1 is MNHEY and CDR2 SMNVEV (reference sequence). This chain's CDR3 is CASSLGGRPTDTQYF. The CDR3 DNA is TGTGCCAGCAGTTTGGGGGGCCGACCCACAGATACGCAGTATTTT.

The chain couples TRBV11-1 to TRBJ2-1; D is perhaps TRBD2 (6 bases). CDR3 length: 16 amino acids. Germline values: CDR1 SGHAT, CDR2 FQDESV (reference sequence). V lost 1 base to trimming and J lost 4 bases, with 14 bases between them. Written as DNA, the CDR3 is TGTGCCAGCAGCTTAGTGGAGGGTTCGGTGTACAATGAGCAGTTCTTC. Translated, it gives CASSLVEGSVYNEQFF.

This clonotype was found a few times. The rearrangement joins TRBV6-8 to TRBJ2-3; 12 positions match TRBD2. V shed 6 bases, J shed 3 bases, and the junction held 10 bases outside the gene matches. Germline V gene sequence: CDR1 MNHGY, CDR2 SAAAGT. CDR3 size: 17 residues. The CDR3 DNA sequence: TGTGCCAGCAGGGGCGAGACTAGCGGGAGCCCGACAGATACGCAGTATTTT. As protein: CASRGETSGSPTDTQYF.

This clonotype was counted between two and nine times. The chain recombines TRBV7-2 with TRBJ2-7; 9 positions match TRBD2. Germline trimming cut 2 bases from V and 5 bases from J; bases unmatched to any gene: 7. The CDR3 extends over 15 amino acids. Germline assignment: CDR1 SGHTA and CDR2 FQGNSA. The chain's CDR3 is CASSLLASGAHEQYF. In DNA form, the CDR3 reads TGTGCCAGCAGCTTATTGGCTAGCGGGGCCCACGAGCAGTACTTC.

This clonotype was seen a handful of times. The CDR3, as DNA: TGCGCCAGCAGCTTGGGAACTTCTAACTATGGCTACACCTTC. Translated, it gives CASSLGTSNYGYTF. The chain has TRBV5-1 and TRBJ1-2; no definite D call. V gave up 0 bases and J gave up 0 bases, with 6 bases separating them. The V gene's germline CDR1 is SGHRS and CDR2 YFSETQ. The CDR3 is 14 amino acids.

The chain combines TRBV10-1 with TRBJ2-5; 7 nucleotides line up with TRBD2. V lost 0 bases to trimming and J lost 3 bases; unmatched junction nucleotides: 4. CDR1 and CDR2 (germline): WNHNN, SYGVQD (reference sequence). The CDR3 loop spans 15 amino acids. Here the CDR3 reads CASSESASGEETQYF. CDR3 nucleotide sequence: TGCGCCAGCAGTGAGTCGGCCAGCGGGGAAGAGACCCAGTACTTC.

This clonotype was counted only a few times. The CDR3 DNA is TGTGCCAGCAGACCTAGGGTCCGGGACAATGAGCAGTTCTTC. As protein: CASRPRVRDNEQFF. The chain recombines TRBV12-3 or TRBV12-4 with TRBJ2-1, with no clear D. This CDR3 is built from 14 residues. With 6 bases removed from V and 5 bases from J, the gap between germline ends came to 14 bases.

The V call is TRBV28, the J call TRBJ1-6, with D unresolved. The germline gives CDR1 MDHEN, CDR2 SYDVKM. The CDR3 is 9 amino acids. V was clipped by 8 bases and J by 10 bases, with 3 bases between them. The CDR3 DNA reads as TGTGCCAGCGGATCACCCCTCCACTTT. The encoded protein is CASGSPLHF.

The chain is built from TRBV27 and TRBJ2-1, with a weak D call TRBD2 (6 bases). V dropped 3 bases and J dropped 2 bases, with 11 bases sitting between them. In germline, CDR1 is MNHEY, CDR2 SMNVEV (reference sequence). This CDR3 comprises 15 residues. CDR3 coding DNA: TGTGCCAGCAGTTTGTTTAGCGGAACCTACAATGAGCAGTTCTTC. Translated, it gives CASSLFSGTYNEQFF.

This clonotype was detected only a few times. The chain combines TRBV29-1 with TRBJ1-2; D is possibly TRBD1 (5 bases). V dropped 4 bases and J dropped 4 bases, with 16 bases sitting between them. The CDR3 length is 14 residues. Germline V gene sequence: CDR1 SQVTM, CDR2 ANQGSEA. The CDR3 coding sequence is TGCAGCGTTGGACTCCCCACGGACATCTATGGCTACACCTTC. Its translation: CSVGLPTDIYGYTF.

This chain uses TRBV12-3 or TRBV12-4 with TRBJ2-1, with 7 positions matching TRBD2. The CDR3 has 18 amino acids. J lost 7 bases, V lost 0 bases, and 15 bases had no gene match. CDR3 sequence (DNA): TGTGCCAGCAGTTTAGCGCGGCTAGCGGTCACTAAGGGGAATGAGCAGTTCTTC. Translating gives CASSLARLAVTKGNEQFF.

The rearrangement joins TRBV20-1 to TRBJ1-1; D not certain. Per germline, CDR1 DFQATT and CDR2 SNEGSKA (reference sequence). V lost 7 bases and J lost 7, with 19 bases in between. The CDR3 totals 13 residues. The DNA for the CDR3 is TGCAGTGTTTACGACTCAAGTACCAGTGAAGCTTTCTTT. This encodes CSVYDSSTSEAFF.

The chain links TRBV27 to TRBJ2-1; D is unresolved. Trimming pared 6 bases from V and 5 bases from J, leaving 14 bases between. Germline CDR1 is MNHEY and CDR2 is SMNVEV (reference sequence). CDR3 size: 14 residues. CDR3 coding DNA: TGTGCCAGCAGCCAACGCCGCGACAACAATGAGCAGTTCTTC. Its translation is CASSQRRDNNEQFF.

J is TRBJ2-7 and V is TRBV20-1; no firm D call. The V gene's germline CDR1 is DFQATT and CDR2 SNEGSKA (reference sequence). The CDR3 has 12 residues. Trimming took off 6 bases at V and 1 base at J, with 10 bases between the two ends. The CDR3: CSANKPSYEQYF. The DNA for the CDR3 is TGCAGTGCAAACAAACCTTCCTACGAGCAGTACTTC.

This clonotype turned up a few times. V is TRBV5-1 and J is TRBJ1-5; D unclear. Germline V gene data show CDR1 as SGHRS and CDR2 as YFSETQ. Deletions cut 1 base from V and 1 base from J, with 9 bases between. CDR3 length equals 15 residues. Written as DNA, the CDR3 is TGCGCCAGCAGCTTGACGGGTGAGAGCAATCAGCCCCAGCATTTT. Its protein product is CASSLTGESNQPQHF.

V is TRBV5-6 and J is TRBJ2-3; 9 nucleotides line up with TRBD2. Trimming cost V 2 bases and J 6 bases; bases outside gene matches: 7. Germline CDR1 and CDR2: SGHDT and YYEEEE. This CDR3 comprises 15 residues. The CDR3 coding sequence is TGTGCCAGCAGCTTACCGGGACTAGCTATGGATACGCAGTATTTT. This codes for CASSLPGLAMDTQYF.

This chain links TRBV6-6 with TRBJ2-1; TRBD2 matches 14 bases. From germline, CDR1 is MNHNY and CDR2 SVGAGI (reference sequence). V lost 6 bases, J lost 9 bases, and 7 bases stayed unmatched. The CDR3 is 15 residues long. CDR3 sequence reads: CASSGTSGSPSEQFF. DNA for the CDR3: TGTGCCAGCAGCGGGACTAGCGGGAGCCCCAGTGAGCAGTTCTTC.

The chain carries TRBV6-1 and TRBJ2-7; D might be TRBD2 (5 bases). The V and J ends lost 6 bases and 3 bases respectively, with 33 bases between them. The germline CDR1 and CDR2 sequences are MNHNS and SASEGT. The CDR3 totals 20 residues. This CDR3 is CASSLLPAGPFSGKVYEQYF. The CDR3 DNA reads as TGTGCCAGCAGCCTACTTCCGGCTGGACCGTTTTCGGGGAAAGTCTACGAGCAGTACTTC.